These T cell receptor beta chains were read from a single sample in a study of metastatic and nonmetastatic thyroid tumors. TCRdb used MiXCR to call clones anew from the PCR reads. The table has around 40,000 clones, 17% seen once. The sequencing sample was made of blood. These TCRs come from a male donor with papillary thyroid cancer or a benign thyroid nodule (not recorded which). Some clones in this sample may be carry-over from other donors' samples. The CDR3 runs from the conserved cysteine through the conserved F or W. D genes are given only for firm matches. Only some rows state a clone size, as once, few, many or a class for expanded clones.

clone_size d_call j_call v_call cdr3_nt cdr3_aa
medium-sized NA TRBJ1-6 TRBV7-9 TGTGCCAGCAGTCAGGGAAGCTCCTATAATTCACCCCTCCACTTT CASSQGSSYNSPLHF
NA NA TRBJ2-2 TRBV10-1 TGCGCCAGCATTGAGGAAAAGGGTTGTGCCGGGGAGCTGTTTTTT CASIEEKGCAGELFF
NA NA TRBJ2-3 TRBV7-3 TGTGCCAGCAGCCCAGTTGGGGGGCCGACAGATACGCAGTATTTT CASSPVGGPTDTQYF
few TRBD2 TRBJ2-7 TRBV28 TGTGCCAGCCGTTTCGCTTCTAGCGGGGCCTCCTACGAGCAGTACTTC CASRFASSGASYEQYF
many NA TRBJ2-2 TRBV12-3/TRBV12-4 TGTGCCAGCAGTTTGAAAGGGACGGCCGGGGAGCTGTTTTTT CASSLKGTAGELFF
NA TRBD2 TRBJ2-7 TRBV20-1 TGCAGTGCTAGACTACTAGCGCCACCCGAGCAGTACTTC CSARLLAPPEQYF
NA TRBD1 TRBJ1-1 TRBV6-2/TRBV6-3 TGTGCCAGCAGCCCCGGGACAGGGAGATTAAGTTTCTTT CASSPGTGRLSFF
many TRBD2 TRBJ2-5 TRBV19 TGTGCCAGTAGGGGACTAGCGGGAGACGCGGAGACCCAGTACTTC CASRGLAGDAETQYF
many NA TRBJ1-2 TRBV29-1 TGCAGCGTTAGGGACGTCCACCAGTGGGACACCTTC CSVRDVHQWDTF
many TRBD2 TRBJ2-1 TRBV20-1 TGCAGTGCTAGAGATCCCCTAGCGGGGGATTACAATGAGCAGTTCTTC CSARDPLAGDYNEQFF
many NA TRBJ2-3 TRBV5-1 TGCGCCAGCAATCCCGGACAGAGCACAGATACGCAGTATTTT CASNPGQSTDTQYF
many NA TRBJ1-4 TRBV13 TGTGCCAGCAGCTTAGTGGGGTCGGGAGAAAAACTGTTTTTT CASSLVGSGEKLFF
NA NA TRBJ2-7 TRBV10-2 TGCGCCAGCAGTGATGGAGTAACTTACGAGCAGTACTTC CASSDGVTYEQYF
many NA TRBJ2-1 TRBV7-9 TGTGCCAGCTCCCGTTACAATGAGCAGTTCTTC CASSRYNEQFF
NA TRBD1 TRBJ1-1 TRBV7-2 TGTGCCAGCAGCTTAGGGACAGGGGGTTCTGAAGCTTTCTTT CASSLGTGGSEAFF
many TRBD2 TRBJ2-1 TRBV24-1 TGTGCCACCGCGGAGGTAGCGGGTGAGCAGTTCTTC CATAEVAGEQFF
NA NA TRBJ2-7 TRBV11-2 TGTGCCAGCAGCCCTGAAGGGGCGCAGTACGAGCAGTACTTC CASSPEGAQYEQYF
many NA TRBJ2-5 TRBV19 TGTGCCAGTAGTATCTGGGGAAAAGAGACCCAGTACTTC CASSIWGKETQYF
few NA TRBJ2-7 TRBV20-1 TGCAGTTCTAGAGATCGCGCCATTCCAACCTACGAGCAGTACTTC CSSRDRAIPTYEQYF
NA NA TRBJ2-1 TRBV11-3 TGTGCCAGCAGTTTACAGAACAATGAGCAGTTCTTC CASSLQNNEQFF
many NA TRBJ2-6 TRBV5-1 TGCGCCAGCAGCTCCAGAACAACTGGGGCCAACGTCCTGACTTTC CASSSRTTGANVLTF
many TRBD1 TRBJ2-1 TRBV4-1 TGCGCCAGCAGCCGAGTTCCCCCGGGACAGGGAAGCAATGAGCAGTTCTTC CASSRVPPGQGSNEQFF
many NA TRBJ1-4 TRBV11-3 TGTGCCAGCAGCTTATCCGGGCTGAGCGGTGAAAAACTGTTTTTT CASSLSGLSGEKLFF
many NA TRBJ2-1 TRBV20-1 TGCAGTGCTAGAGCGGTACAAGGCTACAATGAGCAGTTCTTC CSARAVQGYNEQFF
many TRBD1 TRBJ2-1 TRBV20-1 TGCAGTGCTAGAGATCGACACAGGGGGCTCGTCAATGAGCAGTTCTTC CSARDRHRGLVNEQFF
many NA TRBJ1-2 TRBV4-1 TGCGCCAGCAGCCAAGATGTCAGGGGATCTAACTATGGCTACACCTTC CASSQDVRGSNYGYTF
many TRBD1 TRBJ2-1 TRBV30 TGTGCCTGGGGTCGGACAGGGTGGGACAATGAGCAGTTCTTC CAWGRTGWDNEQFF
NA NA TRBJ1-3 TRBV7-6 TGTGCCAGCAGCCGGACTAGGGGCCGAAACACCATATATTTT CASSRTRGRNTIYF
NA TRBD2 TRBJ2-7 TRBV11-1 TGTGCCAGCAGCACACCCCCCTCCGGGACTAGCGGAAGAGGAGAGCAGTACTTC CASSTPPSGTSGRGEQYF
few NA TRBJ1-2 TRBV2 TGTGCCAGCGGCCTGGACAGTGCCGGCGGCTACACCTTC CASGLDSAGGYTF
many TRBD1 TRBJ2-7 TRBV9 TGTGCCAGCATACTCCAGCTCCGGACAGGGTCCTACGAGCAGTACTTC CASILQLRTGSYEQYF
few TRBD1 TRBJ2-3 TRBV27 TGTGCCAGCAGTCCGGGACAGGTGGTCTTTGTCTCAGATACGCAGTATTTT CASSPGQVVFVSDTQYF